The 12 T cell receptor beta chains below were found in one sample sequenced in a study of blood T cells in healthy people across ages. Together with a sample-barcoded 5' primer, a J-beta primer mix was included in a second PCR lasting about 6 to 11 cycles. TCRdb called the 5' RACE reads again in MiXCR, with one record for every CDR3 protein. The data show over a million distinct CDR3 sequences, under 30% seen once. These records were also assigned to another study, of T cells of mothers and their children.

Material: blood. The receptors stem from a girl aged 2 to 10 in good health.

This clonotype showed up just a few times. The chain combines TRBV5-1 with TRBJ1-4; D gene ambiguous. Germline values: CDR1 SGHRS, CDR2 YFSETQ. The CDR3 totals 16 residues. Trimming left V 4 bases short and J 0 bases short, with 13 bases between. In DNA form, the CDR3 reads TGCGCCAGCAGCCCCCTTCGGGCTGCAACTAATGAAAAACTGTTTTTT. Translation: CASSPLRAATNEKLFF.

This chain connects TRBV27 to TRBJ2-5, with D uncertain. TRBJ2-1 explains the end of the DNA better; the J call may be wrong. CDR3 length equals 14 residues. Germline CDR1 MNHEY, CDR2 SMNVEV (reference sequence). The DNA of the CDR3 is TGTGCCAGCAGTTTAGGGTGGGAATACAATGAGCAGTTCTTC. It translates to CASSLGWEYNEQFF.

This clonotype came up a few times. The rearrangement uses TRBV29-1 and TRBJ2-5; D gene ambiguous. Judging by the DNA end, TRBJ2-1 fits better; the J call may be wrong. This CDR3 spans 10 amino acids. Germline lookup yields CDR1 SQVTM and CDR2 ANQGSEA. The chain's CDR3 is CSAASYEQFF. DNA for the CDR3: TGCAGCGCCGCCAGTTATGAGCAGTTCTTC.

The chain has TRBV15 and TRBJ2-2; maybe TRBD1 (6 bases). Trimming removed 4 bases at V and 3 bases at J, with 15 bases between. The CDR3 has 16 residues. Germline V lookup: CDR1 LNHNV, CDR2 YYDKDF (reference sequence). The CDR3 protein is CATSTLTGSDTGELFF. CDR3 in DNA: TGTGCCACCAGCACCTTAACAGGGTCGGACACCGGGGAGCTGTTTTTT.

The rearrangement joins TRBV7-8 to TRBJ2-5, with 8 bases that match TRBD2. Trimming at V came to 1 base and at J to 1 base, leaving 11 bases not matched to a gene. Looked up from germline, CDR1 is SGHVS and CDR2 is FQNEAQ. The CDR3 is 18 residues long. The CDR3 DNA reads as TGTGCCAGCAGCTTAGGGGGAGGTAGCGGGGCTACCCAAGAGACCCAGTACTTC. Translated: CASSLGGGSGATQETQYF.

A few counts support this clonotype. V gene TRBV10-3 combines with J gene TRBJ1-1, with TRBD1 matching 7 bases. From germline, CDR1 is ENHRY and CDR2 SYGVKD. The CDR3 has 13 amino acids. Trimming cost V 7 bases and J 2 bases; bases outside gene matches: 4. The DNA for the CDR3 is TGTGCCATCATGGGGGACAGTAACACTGAAGCTTTCTTT. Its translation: CAIMGDSNTEAFF.

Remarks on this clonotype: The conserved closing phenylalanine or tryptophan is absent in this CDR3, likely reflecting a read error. CDR3 DNA sequence: TGTGCCAGCAGCTTTGTCTCAACTCAAGAGACCCAGTACTTG. Translating it yields CASSFVSTQETQYL. The rearrangement links TRBV7-6 to TRBJ2-5; no reliable D call. Per the germline V gene, CDR1 is SGHVS and CDR2 is FNYEAQ. The V end was cut by 3 bases, the J end by 2 bases, with 10 bases between. This CDR3 comprises 14 residues.

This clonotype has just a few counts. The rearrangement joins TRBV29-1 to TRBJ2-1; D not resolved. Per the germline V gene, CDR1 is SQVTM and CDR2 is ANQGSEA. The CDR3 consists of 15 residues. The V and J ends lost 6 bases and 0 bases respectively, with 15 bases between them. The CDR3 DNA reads TGCAGCGTCCCAGGTGTAGTGAGCTCCTACAATGAGCAGTTCTTC. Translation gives CSVPGVVSSYNEQFF.

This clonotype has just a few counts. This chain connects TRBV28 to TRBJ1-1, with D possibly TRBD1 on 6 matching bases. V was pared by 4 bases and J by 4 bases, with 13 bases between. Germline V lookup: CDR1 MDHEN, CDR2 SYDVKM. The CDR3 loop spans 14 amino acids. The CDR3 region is CASSSPGGPTEAFF. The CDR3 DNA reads TGTGCCAGCAGTTCTCCGGGGGGGCCCACTGAAGCTTTCTTT.

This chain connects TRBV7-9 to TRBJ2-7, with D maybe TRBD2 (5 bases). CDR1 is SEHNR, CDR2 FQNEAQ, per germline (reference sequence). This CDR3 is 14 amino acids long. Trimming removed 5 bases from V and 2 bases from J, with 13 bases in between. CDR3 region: CASSGGTVAYEQYF. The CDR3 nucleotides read TGTGCCAGCAGCGGAGGAACGGTAGCCTACGAGCAGTACTTC. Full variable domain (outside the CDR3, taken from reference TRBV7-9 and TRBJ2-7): DTGVSQNPRHKITKRGQNVTFRCDPISEHNRLYWYRQTLGQGPEFLTYFQNEAQLEKSRLLSDRFSAERPKGSFSTLEIQRTEQGDSAMYLCASSGGTVAYEQYFGPGTRLTVT.

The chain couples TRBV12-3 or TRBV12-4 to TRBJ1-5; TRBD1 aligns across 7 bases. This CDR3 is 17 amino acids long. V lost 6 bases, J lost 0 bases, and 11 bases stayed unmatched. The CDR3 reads CASSRDSWIDSNQPQHF. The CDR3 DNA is TGTGCCAGCAGCCGGGACAGTTGGATCGATAGCAATCAGCCCCAGCATTTT.

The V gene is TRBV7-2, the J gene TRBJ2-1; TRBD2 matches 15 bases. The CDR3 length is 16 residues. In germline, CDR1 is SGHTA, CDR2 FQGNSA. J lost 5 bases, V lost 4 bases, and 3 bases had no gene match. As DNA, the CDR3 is TGTGCCAGCAGCTCATGGACTAGCGGGAGGGACAATGAGCAGTTCTTC. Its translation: CASSSWTSGRDNEQFF.